This T cell receptor beta chain was captured in a study of CD8 T cells in Susac syndrome. RNA, at 0.5 to 1 ug, was reverse transcribed with random hexamers. TCR beta CDR3 was amplified by immunoSEQ multiplex PCR. This amplification extended across 54 Vbeta and 13 Jbeta segments. TCRdb analysed the immunoSEQ multiplex PCR reads with MiXCR anew, one entry per CDR3 protein. The sample has more than 75,000 distinct CDR3 sequences; over 85% are singletons. The germline gives CDR1 SGHRS, CDR2 YFSETQ. The length of the CDR3 is 14 residues. The V and J ends lost 1 base and 3 bases respectively, with 7 bases between them.

The rearrangement uses TRBV5-1 and TRBJ2-2, with D possibly being TRBD2 (5 bases). The receptor was isolated from a human donor in good health. The material sequenced was CD8+ T cells from PBMCs. The CDR3 spells CASSLYGDTGELFF. CDR3 nucleotide sequence: TGCGCCAGCAGCTTGTACGGGGACACCGGGGAGCTGTTTTTT.